A selection of T cell receptor beta chains follows, all from one sample in a study of cytomegalovirus exposure and HLA in healthy donors. TCRdb keeps only in-frame clones here, not all; method: immunoSEQ multiplex PCR. The top ten clones hold 3.5% to 4.5% of a sample with about 73,000 clones, over 85% of them seen once. Sequencing was done on a sample of PBMCs. The source is a woman aged 18-29 years in good health and CMV-seropositive. The CDR3 runs from the conserved cysteine through the conserved F or W. The D gene is left open where the match is weak. The size entry is marked missing in some rows and otherwise reads once, few, many or a size class.

d_gene	abundance	v_gene	len	j_gene	CDR3aa	CDR3nt
TRBD1	.	TRBV5-1	16	TRBJ1-1	CASSPYRGHLNTEAFF	TGCGCCAGCAGCCCTTACAGGGGGCATTTGAACACTGAAGCTTTCTTT
.	.	TRBV6-5	11	TRBJ2-7	CATMSLYEQYF	TGTGCCACAATGAGCCTTTACGAGCAGTACTTC
TRBD2	.	TRBV25-1	16	TRBJ2-3	CASSATSVSSTDTQYF	TGTGCCAGCAGTGCCACTAGCGTTTCTAGCACAGATACGCAGTATTTT
.	few	TRBV6-1	15	TRBJ2-6	CASSVDSSGANVLTF	TGTGCCAGCAGTGTAGACAGCTCTGGGGCCAACGTCCTGACTTTC
TRBD1	.	TRBV18	14	TRBJ2-2	CASSPRQGAGELFF	TGTGCCAGCTCCCCCAGACAGGGCGCCGGGGAGCTGTTTTTT
TRBD1	.	TRBV10-3	14	TRBJ2-1	CAISERLQGNEQFF	TGTGCCATCAGTGAGAGACTACAGGGGAATGAGCAGTTCTTC
.	.	TRBV14	12	TRBJ2-1	CASSQGRGWQFF	TGTGCCAGCAGCCAGGGTCGGGGTTGGCAGTTCTTC
.	.	TRBV11-2	17	TRBJ1-3	CASSLGRDFRSGNTIYF	TGTGCCAGCAGCTTAGGAAGGGACTTTCGCTCTGGAAACACCATATATTTT
TRBD1	.	TRBV13	17	TRBJ1-4	CASSRRTNRGLGEKLFF	TGTGCCAGCAGCCGACGAACCAACAGGGGCCTTGGCGAAAAACTGTTTTTT
.	.	TRBV20-1	10	TRBJ2-1	CSTHRTEQFF	TGCAGTACCCATAGAACCGAGCAGTTCTTC
.	.	TRBV7-7	15	TRBJ2-1	CASSLSGGAGNEQFF	TGTGCTAGCAGCTTGAGTGGGGGGGCCGGCAATGAGCAGTTCTTC
.	.	TRBV30	13	TRBJ1-1	CAWSVAGNTEAFF	TGTGCCTGGAGTGTCGCAGGGAACACTGAAGCTTTCTTT
TRBD2	.	TRBV5-4	15	TRBJ2-3	CASNMGGSVSDTQYF	TGTGCCAGCAATATGGGGGGGAGTGTCTCAGATACGCAGTATTTT
.	.	TRBV19	15	TRBJ2-7	CASSTGGGGQYEQYF	TGTGCCAGTAGTACAGGAGGGGGGGGCCAGTACGAGCAGTACTTC
.	.	TRBV27	17	TRBJ2-3	CASSPSTGIGRIDTQYF	TGTGCCAGCAGTCCCTCAACCGGGATTGGACGGATAGATACGCAGTATTTT
.	once	TRBV6-1	14	TRBJ1-5	CASSEVIEGQPQHF	TGTGCCAGCAGTGAAGTTATCGAGGGCCAGCCCCAGCATTTT
TRBD2	.	TRBV7-8	16	TRBJ2-3	CASSPGLAGGRDTQYF	TGTGCCAGCAGCCCCGGACTAGCGGGAGGTCGAGATACGCAGTATTTT
TRBD1	few	TRBV5-4	16	TRBJ1-2	CASSSSLQGEGYGYTF	TGTGCCAGCAGCTCGTCCTTACAGGGGGAGGGCTATGGCTACACCTTC
TRBD1	.	TRBV12-5	14	TRBJ1-2	CASGLTDRVEGYTF	TGTGCTAGTGGTTTGACGGACAGGGTTGAAGGCTACACCTTC
TRBD2	.	TRBV19	15	TRBJ2-1	CASSISGGAGNEQFF	TGTGCCAGTAGTATTAGCGGGGGGGCAGGAAATGAGCAGTTCTTC
TRBD2	.	TRBV28	18	TRBJ2-3	CASSSGTGLAGYTDTQYF	TGTGCCAGCAGTTCCGGGACGGGACTAGCGGGGTACACAGATACGCAGTATTTT
.	.	TRBV27	12	TRBJ2-7	CASSPPSGEQYF	TGTGCCAGCAGTCCCCCTAGTGGCGAGCAGTACTTC
.	.	TRBV1	19	TRBJ2-3	CTSSQDLGGLAGGTDTQYF	TGCACCAGCAGCCAAGATCTTGGGGGACTAGCGGGAGGAACAGATACGCAGTATTTT
TRBD1	once	TRBV18	13	TRBJ2-5	CASSRAGGETQYF	TGTGCCAGCTCACGGGCAGGGGGAGAGACCCAGTACTTC
TRBD2	.	TRBV5-4	16	TRBJ2-3	CASSPRAGGRLDTQYF	TGTGCCAGCAGCCCCCGGGCGGGGGGGCGTTTAGATACGCAGTATTTT
TRBD2	.	TRBV7-2	14	TRBJ2-7	CASSGGLAGYEQYF	TGTGCCAGCAGCGGAGGCCTAGCGGGCTACGAGCAGTACTTC
.	.	TRBV10-2	14	TRBJ1-5	CASRRVDSNQPQHF	TGCGCCAGCAGGAGAGTTGATAGCAATCAGCCCCAGCATTTT
.	.	TRBV5-1	15	TRBJ2-2	CASSSRRGRSGELFF	TGCGCCAGCAGCAGCCGTCGGGGGAGGTCGGGGGAGCTGTTTTTT
.	.	TRBV4-3	17	TRBJ2-7	CASSQDYLTDMSYEQYF	TGCGCCAGCAGCCAAGATTATTTGACGGACATGAGCTACGAGCAGTACTTC
.	.	TRBV18	15	TRBJ2-3	CASSPPYRYTDTQYF	TGTGCCAGCTCACCACCTTACAGATACACAGATACGCAGTATTTT
.	.	TRBV5-6	15	TRBJ1-1	CASSLVSSGNTEAFF	TGTGCCAGCAGCTTGGTTTCTTCAGGGAACACTGAAGCTTTCTTT
TRBD1	.	TRBV6-1	14	TRBJ1-1	CASRPDRGLTEAFF	TGTGCCAGCAGGCCTGACAGGGGGCTCACTGAAGCTTTCTTT
TRBD2	.	TRBV5-6	16	TRBJ2-7	CASSLGWSSGPYEQYF	TGTGCCAGCAGCTTGGGGTGGTCTAGCGGACCCTACGAGCAGTACTTC
TRBD2	.	TRBV6-5	14	TRBJ2-7	CASRNGREGYEQYF	TGTGCCAGCAGGAACGGGAGGGAGGGTTACGAGCAGTACTTC
.	.	TRBV11-2	12	TRBJ2-7	CASSDRSYEQYF	TGTGCCAGCAGTGACAGGTCCTACGAGCAGTACTTC
.	once	TRBV4-1	14	TRBJ2-7	CASSQPGQSYEQYF	TGCGCCAGCAGCCAGCCTGGACAGAGCTACGAGCAGTACTTC
TRBD1	.	TRBV2	17	TRBJ2-1	CASSGGATGSSYNEQFF	TGTGCCAGCAGTGGAGGCGCGACAGGGAGCTCCTACAATGAGCAGTTCTTC
.	.	TRBV11-1	12	TRBJ2-3	CASSPDTDTQYF	TGTGCCAGCAGCCCCGACACTGATACGCAGTATTTT
.	.	TRBV5-5	14	TRBJ2-2	CASSAASITGELFF	TGTGCCAGCAGCGCGGCCAGTATCACCGGGGAGCTGTTTTTT
.	.	TRBV4-2	17	TRBJ2-6	CASSQESGGSGANVLTF	TGTGCCAGCAGCCAAGAGTCAGGTGGCTCTGGGGCCAACGTCCTGACTTTC
.	.	TRBV28	14	TRBJ2-2	CASRPHGSTGELFF	TGTGCCAGCAGGCCCCACGGGAGCACCGGGGAGCTGTTTTTT
.	.	TRBV6-5	13	TRBJ1-1	CASRGTKNTEAFF	TGTGCCAGCAGGGGGACAAAGAACACTGAAGCTTTCTTT
.	.	TRBV7-9	15	TRBJ2-5	CASSSGTQYQETQYF	TGTGCCAGCAGCTCCGGGACTCAATATCAAGAGACCCAGTACTTC
TRBD1	.	TRBV6-6	16	TRBJ2-3	CASSYGQGGSTDTQYF	TGTGCCAGCAGTTACGGACAGGGGGGAAGCACAGATACGCAGTATTTT
.	once	TRBV4-1	17	TRBJ1-2	CASSQIGGGSSNYGYTF	TGCGCCAGCAGCCAAATAGGTGGCGGCAGTTCCAACTATGGCTACACCTTC
.	.	TRBV6-5	16	TRBJ2-7	CASSYVTAAHPYEQYF	TGTGCCAGCAGTTACGTCACAGCCGCCCACCCCTACGAGCAGTACTTC
TRBD1	.	TRBV7-2	18	TRBJ1-2	CASSLESREGGAILGYTF	TGTGCCAGCAGCTTAGAGTCAAGGGAAGGGGGCGCGATTTTAGGCTACACCTTC
TRBD1	.	TRBV19	13	TRBJ2-1	CASSRDSYNEQFF	TGTGCCAGTAGTAGGGACAGCTACAATGAGCAGTTCTTC
TRBD2	.	TRBV19	14	TRBJ2-1	CASSITSGVNEQFF	TGTGCCAGTAGTATTACTAGCGGGGTCAATGAGCAGTTCTTC
.	.	TRBV18	12	TRBJ2-5	CASSPARETQYF	TGTGCCAGCTCACCGGCCAGAGAGACCCAGTACTTC
TRBD2	once	TRBV19	16	TRBJ2-1	CASSAFAAGGLNEQFF	TGTGCCAGTAGTGCGTTCGCAGCGGGAGGATTGAATGAGCAGTTCTTC